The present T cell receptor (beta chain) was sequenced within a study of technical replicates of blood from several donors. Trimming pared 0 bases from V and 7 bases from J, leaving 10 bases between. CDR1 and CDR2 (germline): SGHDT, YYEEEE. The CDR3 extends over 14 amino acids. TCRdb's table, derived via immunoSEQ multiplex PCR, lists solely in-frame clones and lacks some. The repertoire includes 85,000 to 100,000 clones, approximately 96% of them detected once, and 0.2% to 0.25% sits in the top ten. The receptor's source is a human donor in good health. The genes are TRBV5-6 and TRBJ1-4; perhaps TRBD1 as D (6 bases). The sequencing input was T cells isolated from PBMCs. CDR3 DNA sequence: TGTGCCAGCAGCTTGGCGGGGGGCGCTGAAAAACTGTTTTTT. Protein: CASSLAGGAEKLFF.